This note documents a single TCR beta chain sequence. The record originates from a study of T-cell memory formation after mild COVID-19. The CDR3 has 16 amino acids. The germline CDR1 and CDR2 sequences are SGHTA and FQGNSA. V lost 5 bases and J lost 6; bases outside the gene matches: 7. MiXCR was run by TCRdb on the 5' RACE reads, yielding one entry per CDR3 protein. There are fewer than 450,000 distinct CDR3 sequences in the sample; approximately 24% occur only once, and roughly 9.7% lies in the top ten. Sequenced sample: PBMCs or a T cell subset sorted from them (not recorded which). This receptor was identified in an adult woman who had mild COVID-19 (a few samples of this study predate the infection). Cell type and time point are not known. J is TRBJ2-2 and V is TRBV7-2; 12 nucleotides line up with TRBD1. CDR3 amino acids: CASSRTGTGGSGELFF. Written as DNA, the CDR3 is TGTGCCAGCAGCCGGACCGGGACAGGGGGCTCCGGGGAGCTGTTTTTT. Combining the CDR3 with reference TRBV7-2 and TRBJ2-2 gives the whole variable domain GAGVSQSPSNKVTEKGKDVELRCDPISGHTALYWYRQSLGQGLEFLIYFQGNSAPDKSGLPSDRFSAERTGGSVSTLTIQRTQQEDSAVYLCASSRTGTGGSGELFFGEGSRLTVL.